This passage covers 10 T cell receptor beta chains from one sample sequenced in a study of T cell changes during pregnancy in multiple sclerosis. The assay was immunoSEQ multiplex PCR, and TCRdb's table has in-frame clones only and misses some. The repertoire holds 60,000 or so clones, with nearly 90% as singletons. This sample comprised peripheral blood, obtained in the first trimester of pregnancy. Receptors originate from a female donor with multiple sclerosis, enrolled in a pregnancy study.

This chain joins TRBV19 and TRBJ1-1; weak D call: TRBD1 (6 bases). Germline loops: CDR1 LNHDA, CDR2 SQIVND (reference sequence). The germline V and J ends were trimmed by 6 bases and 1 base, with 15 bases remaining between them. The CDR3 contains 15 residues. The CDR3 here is CASSSTGMPNTEAFF. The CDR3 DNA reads TGTGCCAGTAGCTCAACAGGGATGCCGAACACTGAAGCTTTCTTT. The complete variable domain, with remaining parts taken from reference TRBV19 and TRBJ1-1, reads DGGITQSPKYLFRKEGQNVTLSCEQNLNHDAMYWYRQDPGQGLRLIYYSQIVNDFQKGDIAEGYSVSREKKESFPLTVTSAQKNPTAFYLCASSSTGMPNTEAFFGQGTRLTVV.

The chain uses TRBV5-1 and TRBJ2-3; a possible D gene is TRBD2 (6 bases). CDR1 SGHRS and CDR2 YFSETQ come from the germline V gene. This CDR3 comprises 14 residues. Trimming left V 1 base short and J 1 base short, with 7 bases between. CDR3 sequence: CASSLLAGTDTQYF. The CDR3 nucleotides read TGCGCCAGCAGCTTGTTAGCGGGCACAGATACGCAGTATTTT.

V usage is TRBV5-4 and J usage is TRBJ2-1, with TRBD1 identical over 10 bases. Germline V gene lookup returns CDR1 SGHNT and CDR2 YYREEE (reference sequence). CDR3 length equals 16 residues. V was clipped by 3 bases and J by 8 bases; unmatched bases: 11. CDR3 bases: TGTGCCAGCAGCTGGCCTCCGGGACAGGGGACCGATGAGCAGTTCTTC. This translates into CASSWPPGQGTDEQFF.

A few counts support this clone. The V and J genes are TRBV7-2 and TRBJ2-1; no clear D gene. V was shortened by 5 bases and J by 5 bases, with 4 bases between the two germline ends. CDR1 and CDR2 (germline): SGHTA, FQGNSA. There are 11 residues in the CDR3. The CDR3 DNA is TGTGCCAGCAGCCCCGACAATGAGCAGTTCTTC. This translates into CASSPDNEQFF. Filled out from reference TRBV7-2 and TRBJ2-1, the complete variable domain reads GAGVSQSPSNKVTEKGKDVELRCDPISGHTALYWYRQSLGQGLEFLIYFQGNSAPDKSGLPSDRFSAERTGGSVSTLTIQRTQQEDSAVYLCASSPDNEQFFGPGTRLTVL.

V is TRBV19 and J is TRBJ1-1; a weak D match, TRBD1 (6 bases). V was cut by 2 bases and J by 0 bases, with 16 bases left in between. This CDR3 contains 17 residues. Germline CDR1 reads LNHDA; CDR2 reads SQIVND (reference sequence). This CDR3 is CASSIPPGGAMNTEAFF. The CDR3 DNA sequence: TGTGCCAGTAGTATACCCCCGGGGGGGGCGATGAACACTGAAGCTTTCTTT. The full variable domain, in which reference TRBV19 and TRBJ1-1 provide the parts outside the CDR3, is DGGITQSPKYLFRKEGQNVTLSCEQNLNHDAMYWYRQDPGQGLRLIYYSQIVNDFQKGDIAEGYSVSREKKESFPLTVTSAQKNPTAFYLCASSIPPGGAMNTEAFFGQGTRLTVV.

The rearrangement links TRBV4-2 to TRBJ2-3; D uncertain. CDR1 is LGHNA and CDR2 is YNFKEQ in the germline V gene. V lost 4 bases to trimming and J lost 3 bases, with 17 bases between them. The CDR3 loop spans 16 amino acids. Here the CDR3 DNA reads TGTGCCAGCAGCCCGGAGAGCGAACATCTAACAGATACGCAGTATTTT. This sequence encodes CASSPESEHLTDTQYF.

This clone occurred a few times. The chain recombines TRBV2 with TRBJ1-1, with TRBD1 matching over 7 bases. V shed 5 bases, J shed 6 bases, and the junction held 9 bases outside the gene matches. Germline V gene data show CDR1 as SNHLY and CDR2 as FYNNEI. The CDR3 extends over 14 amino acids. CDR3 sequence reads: CASSFDRASSEAFF. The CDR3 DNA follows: TGTGCCAGCAGTTTTGACAGGGCCTCCTCTGAAGCTTTCTTT.

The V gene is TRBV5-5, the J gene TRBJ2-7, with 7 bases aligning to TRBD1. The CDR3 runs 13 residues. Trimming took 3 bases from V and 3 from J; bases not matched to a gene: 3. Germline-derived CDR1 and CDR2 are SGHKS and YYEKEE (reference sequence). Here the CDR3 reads CASSSAGGYEQYF. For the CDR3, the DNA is TGTGCCAGCAGCTCAGCAGGGGGCTACGAGCAGTACTTC. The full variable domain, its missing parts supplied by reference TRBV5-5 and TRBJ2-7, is DAGVTQSPTHLIKTRGQQVTLRCSPISGHKSVSWYQQVLGQGPQFIFQYYEKEERGRGNFPDRFSARQFPNYSSELNVNALLLGDSALYLCASSSAGGYEQYFGPGTRLTVT.

In DNA form, the CDR3 reads TGTGCCAGCAGCTTAGCGGGGAGGGCCCTCGGGGAGCTGTTTTTT. Protein sequence: CASSLAGRALGELFF. The chain joins TRBV5-4 to TRBJ2-2, with 7 bases fitting TRBD2. Per germline, CDR1 SGHNT and CDR2 YYREEE (reference sequence). This CDR3 comprises 15 residues. J lost 7 bases, V lost 2 bases, and 8 bases had no gene match.

The CDR3 is CASSQDRGYQETQYF. The CDR3 DNA sequence: TGTGCCAGCAGCCAAGATAGGGGGTACCAAGAGACCCAGTACTTC. The J gene is TRBJ2-5, the V gene TRBV4-2, with D maybe TRBD1 (6 bases). Germline CDR1 and CDR2: LGHNA and YNFKEQ. This CDR3 comprises 15 residues. V lost 0 bases, J lost 0 bases, and 8 bases lay in between.